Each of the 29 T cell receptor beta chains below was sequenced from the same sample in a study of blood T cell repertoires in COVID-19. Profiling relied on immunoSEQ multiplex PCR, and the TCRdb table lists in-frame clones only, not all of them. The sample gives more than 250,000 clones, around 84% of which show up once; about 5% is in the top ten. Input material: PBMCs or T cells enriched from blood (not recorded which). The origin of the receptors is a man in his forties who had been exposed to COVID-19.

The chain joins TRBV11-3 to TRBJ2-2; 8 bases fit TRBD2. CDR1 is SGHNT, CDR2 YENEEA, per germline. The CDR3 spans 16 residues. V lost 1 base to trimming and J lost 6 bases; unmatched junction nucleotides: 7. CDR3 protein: CASSLGEREFSGELFF. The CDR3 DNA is TGTGCCAGCAGCTTAGGAGAGCGGGAGTTCTCCGGGGAGCTGTTTTTT.

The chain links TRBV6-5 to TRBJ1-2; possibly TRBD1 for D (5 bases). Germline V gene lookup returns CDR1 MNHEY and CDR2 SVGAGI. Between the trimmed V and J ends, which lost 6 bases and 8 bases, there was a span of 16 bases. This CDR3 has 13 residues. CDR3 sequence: CASSQDSYGGYTF. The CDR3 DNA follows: TGTGCCAGCAGCCAAGACAGTTACGGGGGCTACACCTTC.

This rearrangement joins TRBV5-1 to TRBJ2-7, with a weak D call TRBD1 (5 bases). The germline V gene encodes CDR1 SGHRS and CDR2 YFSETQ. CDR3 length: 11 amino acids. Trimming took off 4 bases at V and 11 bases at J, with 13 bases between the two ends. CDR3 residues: CASSLDSREYF. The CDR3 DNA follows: TGCGCCAGCAGCCTTGACAGCCGGGAGTACTTC.

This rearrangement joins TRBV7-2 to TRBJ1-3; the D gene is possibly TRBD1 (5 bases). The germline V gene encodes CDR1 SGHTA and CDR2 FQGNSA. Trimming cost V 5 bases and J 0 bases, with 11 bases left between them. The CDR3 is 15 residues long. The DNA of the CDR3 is TGTGCCAGCAGCCCCGCCGGGGGCTCTGGAAACACCATATATTTT. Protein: CASSPAGGSGNTIYF.

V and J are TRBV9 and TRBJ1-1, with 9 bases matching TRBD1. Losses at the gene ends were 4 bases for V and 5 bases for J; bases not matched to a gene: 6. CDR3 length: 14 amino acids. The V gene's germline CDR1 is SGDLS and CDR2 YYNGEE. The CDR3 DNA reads TGTGCCAGCAGCTCCCGGGACAGGGCAACTGAAGCTTTCTTT. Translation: CASSSRDRATEAFF.

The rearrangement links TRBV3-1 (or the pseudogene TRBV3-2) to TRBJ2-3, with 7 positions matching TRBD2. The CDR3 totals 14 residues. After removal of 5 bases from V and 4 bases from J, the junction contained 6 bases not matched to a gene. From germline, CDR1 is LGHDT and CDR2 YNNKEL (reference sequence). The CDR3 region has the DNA TGTGCCAGCAGCTTTCATGCGGGAGCAGATACGCAGTATTTT. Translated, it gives CASSFHAGADTQYF.

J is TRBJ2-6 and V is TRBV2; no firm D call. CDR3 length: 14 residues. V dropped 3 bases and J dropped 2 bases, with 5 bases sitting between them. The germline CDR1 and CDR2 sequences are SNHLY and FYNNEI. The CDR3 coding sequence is TGTGCCAGCAGTGAGACTCCTGGGGCCAACGTCCTGACTTTC. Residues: CASSETPGANVLTF.

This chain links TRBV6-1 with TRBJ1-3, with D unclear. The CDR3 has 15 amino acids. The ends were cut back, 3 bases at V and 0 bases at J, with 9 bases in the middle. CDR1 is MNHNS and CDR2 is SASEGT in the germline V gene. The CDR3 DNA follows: TGTGCCAGCAGTGATTCCCGAGGCTCTGGAAACACCATATATTTT. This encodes CASSDSRGSGNTIYF.

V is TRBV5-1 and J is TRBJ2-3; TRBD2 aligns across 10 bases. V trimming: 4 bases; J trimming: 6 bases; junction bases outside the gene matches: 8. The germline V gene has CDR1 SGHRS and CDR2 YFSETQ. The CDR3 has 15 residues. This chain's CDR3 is CASSAGTSVVDTQYF. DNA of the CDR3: TGCGCCAGCAGCGCTGGGACTAGCGTGGTGGATACGCAGTATTTT.

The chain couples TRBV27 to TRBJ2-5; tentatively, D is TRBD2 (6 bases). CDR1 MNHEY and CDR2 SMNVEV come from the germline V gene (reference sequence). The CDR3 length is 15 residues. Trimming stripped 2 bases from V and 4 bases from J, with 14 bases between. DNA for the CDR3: TGTGCCAGCAGTTTAAGATCCGGGACTGCAGAGACCCAGTACTTC. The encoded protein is CASSLRSGTAETQYF.

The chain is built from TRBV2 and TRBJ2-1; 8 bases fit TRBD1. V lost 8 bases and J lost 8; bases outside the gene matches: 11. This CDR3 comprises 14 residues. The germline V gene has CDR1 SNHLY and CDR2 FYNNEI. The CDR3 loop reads CASQGQGPFDEQFF. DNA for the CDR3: TGTGCCAGCCAAGGACAGGGTCCTTTCGATGAGCAGTTCTTC.

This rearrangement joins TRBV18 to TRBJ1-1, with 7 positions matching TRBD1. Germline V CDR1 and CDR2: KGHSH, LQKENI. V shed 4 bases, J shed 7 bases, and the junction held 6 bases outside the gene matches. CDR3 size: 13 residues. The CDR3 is CASSQGTESEAFF. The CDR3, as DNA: TGTGCCAGCTCACAAGGGACAGAGAGTGAAGCTTTCTTT.

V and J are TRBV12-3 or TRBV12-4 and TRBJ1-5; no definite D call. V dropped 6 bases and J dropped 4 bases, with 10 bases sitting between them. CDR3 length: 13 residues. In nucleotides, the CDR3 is TGTGCCAGCAGCCCTGAGCGGAATCAGCCCCAGCATTTT. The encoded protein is CASSPERNQPQHF.

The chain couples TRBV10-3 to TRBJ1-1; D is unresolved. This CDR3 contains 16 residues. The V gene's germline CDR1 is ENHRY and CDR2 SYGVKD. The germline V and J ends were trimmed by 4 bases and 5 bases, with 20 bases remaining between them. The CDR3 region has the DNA TGTGCCATCAGTGGGGAAGATCGCCGGCGGGATACTGAAGCTTTCTTT. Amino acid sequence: CAISGEDRRRDTEAFF.

The CDR3, as DNA: TGTGCCAGCAGCGTAGGGCAGGGCAACACCGGGGAGCTGTTTTTT. Its protein is CASSVGQGNTGELFF. The V call is TRBV9, the J call TRBJ2-2; a possible D gene is TRBD1 (5 bases). This CDR3 is built from 15 residues. Trimming left V 0 bases short and J 2 bases short, with 8 bases between. Germline V lookup: CDR1 SGDLS, CDR2 YYNGEE.

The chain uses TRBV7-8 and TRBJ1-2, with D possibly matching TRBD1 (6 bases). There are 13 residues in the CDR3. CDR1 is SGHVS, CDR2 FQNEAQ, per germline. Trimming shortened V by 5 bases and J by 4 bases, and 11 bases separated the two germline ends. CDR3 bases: TGTGCCAGCAGCAGAGACAGGAGCTATGGCTACACCTTC. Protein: CASSRDRSYGYTF.

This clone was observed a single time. The CDR3 reads CASSQGLASSMETQYF. The CDR3 DNA sequence: TGTGCCAGCAGCCAAGGCCTAGCGTCCTCAATGGAGACCCAGTACTTC. This rearrangement joins TRBV14 to TRBJ2-5, with a possible D match to TRBD2 (6 bases). Germline loops: CDR1 SGHDN, CDR2 FVKESK. There are 16 residues in the CDR3. The ends were cut back, 1 base at V and 5 bases at J, with 17 bases in the middle.

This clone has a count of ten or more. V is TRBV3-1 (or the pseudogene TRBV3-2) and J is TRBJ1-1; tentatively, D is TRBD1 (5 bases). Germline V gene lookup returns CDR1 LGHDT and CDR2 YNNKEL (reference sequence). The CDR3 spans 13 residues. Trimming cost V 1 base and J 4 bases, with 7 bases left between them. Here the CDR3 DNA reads TGTGCCAGCAGCCAAGGGAGGGGCACTGAAGCTTTCTTT. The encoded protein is CASSQGRGTEAFF.

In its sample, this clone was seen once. The CDR3 region has the DNA TGCGCCAGCAGCTTGGGGGACAGGGTGAATGGCTACACCTTC. This codes for CASSLGDRVNGYTF. The genes are TRBV5-1 and TRBJ1-2; TRBD1 matches at 9 bases. J lost 6 bases, V lost 0 bases, and 3 bases had no gene match. CDR3 length equals 14 residues. The germline gives CDR1 SGHRS, CDR2 YFSETQ.

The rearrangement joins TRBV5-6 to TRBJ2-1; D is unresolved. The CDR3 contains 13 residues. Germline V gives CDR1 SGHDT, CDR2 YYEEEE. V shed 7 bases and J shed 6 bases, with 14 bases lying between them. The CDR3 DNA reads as TGTGCCAGCCGCGGCCCCCGAACCAATGAGCAGTTCTTC. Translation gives CASRGPRTNEQFF. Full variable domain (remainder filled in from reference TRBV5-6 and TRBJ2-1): DAGVTQSPTHLIKTRGQQVTLRCSPKSGHDTVSWYQQALGQGPQFIFQYYEEEERQRGNFPDRFSGHQFPNYSSELNVNALLLGDSALYLCASRGPRTNEQFFGPGTRLTVL.

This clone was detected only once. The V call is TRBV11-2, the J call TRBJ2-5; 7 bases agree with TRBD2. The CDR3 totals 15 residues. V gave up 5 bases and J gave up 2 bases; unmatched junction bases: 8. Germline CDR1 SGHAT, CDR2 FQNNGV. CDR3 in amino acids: CASSAVGSGQETQYF. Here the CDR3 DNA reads TGTGCCAGCAGCGCGGTGGGTAGCGGGCAAGAGACCCAGTACTTC. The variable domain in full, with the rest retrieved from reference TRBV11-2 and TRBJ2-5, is EAGVAQSPRYKIIEKRQSVAFWCNPISGHATLYWYQQILGQGPKLLIQFQNNGVVDDSQLPKDRFSAERLKGVDSTLKIQPAKLEDSAVYLCASSAVGSGQETQYFGPGTRLLVL.

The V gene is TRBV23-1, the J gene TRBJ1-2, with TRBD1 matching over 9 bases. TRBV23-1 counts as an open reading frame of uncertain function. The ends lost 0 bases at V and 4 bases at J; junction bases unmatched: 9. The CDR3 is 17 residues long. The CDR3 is CASSQSGRDRAPYGYTF. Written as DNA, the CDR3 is TGCGCCAGCAGTCAATCGGGAAGGGACAGGGCCCCCTATGGCTACACCTTC.

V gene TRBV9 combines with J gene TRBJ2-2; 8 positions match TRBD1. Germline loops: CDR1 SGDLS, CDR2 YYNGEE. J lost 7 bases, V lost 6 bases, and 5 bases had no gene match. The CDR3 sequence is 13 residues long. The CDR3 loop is CASKGQVGGELFF. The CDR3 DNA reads TGTGCCAGCAAGGGACAGGTCGGCGGGGAGCTGTTTTTT.

CDR3 loop: CASSLGPSGIAYEQYF. Here the CDR3 DNA reads TGTGCCAGCAGCTTGGGTCCTAGCGGGATAGCCTACGAGCAGTACTTC. The V gene is TRBV5-6, the J gene TRBJ2-7, with 9 positions matching TRBD2. V was clipped by 0 bases and J by 2 bases; unmatched bases: 6. Germline CDR1 SGHDT, CDR2 YYEEEE. CDR3 length: 16 amino acids.

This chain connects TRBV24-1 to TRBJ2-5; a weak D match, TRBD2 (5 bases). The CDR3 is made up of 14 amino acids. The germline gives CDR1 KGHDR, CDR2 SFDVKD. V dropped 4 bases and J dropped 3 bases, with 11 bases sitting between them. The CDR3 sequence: CATSEPDGKETQYF. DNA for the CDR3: TGTGCCACCAGTGAACCGGACGGGAAAGAGACCCAGTACTTC.

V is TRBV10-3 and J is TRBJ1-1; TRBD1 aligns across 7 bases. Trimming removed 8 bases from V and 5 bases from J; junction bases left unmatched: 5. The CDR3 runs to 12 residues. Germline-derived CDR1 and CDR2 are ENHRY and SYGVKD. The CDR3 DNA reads TGTGCCATCGGGGGACAGAAAACTGAAGCTTTCTTT. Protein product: CAIGGQKTEAFF.

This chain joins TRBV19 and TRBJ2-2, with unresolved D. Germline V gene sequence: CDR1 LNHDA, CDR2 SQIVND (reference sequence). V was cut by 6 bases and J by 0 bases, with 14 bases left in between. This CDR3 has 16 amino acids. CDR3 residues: CASSPIYLANTGELFF. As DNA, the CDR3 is TGTGCCAGTAGCCCCATCTACCTAGCGAACACCGGGGAGCTGTTTTTT.

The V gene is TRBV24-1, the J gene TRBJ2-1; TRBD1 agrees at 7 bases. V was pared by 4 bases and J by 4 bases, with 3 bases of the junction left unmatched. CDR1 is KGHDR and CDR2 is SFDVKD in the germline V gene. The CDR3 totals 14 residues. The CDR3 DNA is TGTGCCACCAGTGAACAGGGGCCTTACAATGAGCAGTTCTTC. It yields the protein CATSEQGPYNEQFF.

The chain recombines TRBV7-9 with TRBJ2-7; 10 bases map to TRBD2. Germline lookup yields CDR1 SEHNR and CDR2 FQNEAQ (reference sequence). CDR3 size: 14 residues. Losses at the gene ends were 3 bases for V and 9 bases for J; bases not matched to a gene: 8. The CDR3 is CASSFSAGGVRQYF. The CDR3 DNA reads TGTGCCAGCAGCTTTTCAGCGGGAGGGGTCAGGCAGTACTTC.